A selection of T cell receptor beta chains follows, all from one sample in a study of T-cell reconstitution after alpha-beta-depleted transplantation in children. In TCRdb, the PCR reads were re-called with MiXCR into one record per CDR3 protein. The sample lists 700,000 to 850,000 distinct CDR3 sequences; less than 20% were seen once. Material: PBMCs, mostly from graft donor cells, obtained 360 days after TCRalphabeta/CD19-depleted stem cell transplant. These receptors were collected from a male patient younger than 18 who had a stem cell transplant for acute lymphoblastic leukemia, so the T cells may come from the graft donor. CDR3s include the opening cysteine and the closing phenylalanine or tryptophan. The order of the fields is clone size, V gene, D gene, J gene, CDR3 protein, CDR3 DNA. D genes are given only for firm matches. Size is stated for part of the rows, as once, few or many counts, or as a class when the clone is expanded.

size: many
V: TRBV27
D: .
J: TRBJ2-1
CDR3: CASSLAGYDEQFF
DNA: TGTGCCAGCAGTTTGGCAGGTTACGATGAGCAGTTCTTC

size: .
V: TRBV28
D: .
J: TRBJ1-1
CDR3: CASTRDTEAFF
DNA: TGTGCCAGCACGAGGGACACTGAAGCTTTCTTT

size: few
V: TRBV18
D: .
J: TRBJ1-5
CDR3: CASSPSYSNQPQHF
DNA: TGTGCCAGCTCACCATCGTATAGCAATCAGCCCCAGCATTTT

size: few
V: TRBV29-1
D: .
J: TRBJ2-4
CDR3: CSVVVAGQAKNIQYF
DNA: TGCAGCGTTGTCGTTGCAGGGCAAGCCAAAAACATTCAGTACTTC

size: many
V: TRBV6-5
D: .
J: TRBJ2-5
CDR3: CASSYSPGGQETQYF
DNA: TGTGCCAGCAGTTACTCGCCTGGAGGGCAAGAGACCCAGTACTTC

size: .
V: TRBV15
D: .
J: TRBJ2-7
CDR3: CATSRDRPGPGWEQYF
DNA: TGTGCCACCAGCAGAGATAGGCCAGGACCGGGATGGGAGCAGTACTTC

size: .
V: TRBV5-1
D: TRBD1
J: TRBJ2-7
CDR3: CASSLAGTGAFEQYF
DNA: TGCGCCAGCAGCTTGGCTGGGACAGGGGCCTTCGAGCAGTACTTC

size: few
V: TRBV3-1
D: TRBD2
J: TRBJ2-1
CDR3: CASSQGLAGVVRNEQFF
DNA: TGTGCCAGCAGCCAAGGACTAGCGGGAGTAGTAAGGAATGAGCAGTTCTTC

size: few
V: TRBV10-3
D: TRBD2
J: TRBJ2-7
CDR3: CAISDPGLTYEQYF
DNA: TGTGCCATCAGTGACCCGGGACTAACCTACGAGCAGTACTTC

size: few
V: TRBV5-1
D: .
J: TRBJ1-2
CDR3: CASSSGRMILDGYTF
DNA: TGCGCCAGCAGCTCCGGACGGATGATACTGGATGGCTACACCTTC

size: few
V: TRBV12-3/TRBV12-4
D: TRBD2
J: TRBJ2-1
CDR3: CASSAGLASEQFF
DNA: TGTGCCAGCAGTGCGGGACTAGCGAGTGAGCAGTTCTTC

size: few
V: TRBV7-8
D: .
J: TRBJ1-4
CDR3: CASSLGSVWEKLFF
DNA: TGTGCCAGCAGCTTAGGAAGTGTGTGGGAAAAACTGTTTTTT

size: .
V: TRBV5-1
D: TRBD2
J: TRBJ2-7
CDR3: CASSEGLAGVDEQYF
DNA: TGCGCCAGCAGCGAGGGACTAGCGGGAGTAGACGAGCAGTACTTC

size: few
V: TRBV10-3
D: .
J: TRBJ1-2
CDR3: CAISESNYYGYTF
DNA: TGTGCCATCAGTGAGTCCAACTACTATGGCTACACCTTC

size: few
V: TRBV5-1
D: .
J: TRBJ2-2
CDR3: CATSGEGTSNTGELFF
DNA: TGCGCCACCTCCGGAGAGGGGACATCGAACACCGGGGAGCTGTTTTTT

size: few
V: TRBV11-3
D: TRBD2
J: TRBJ2-1
CDR3: CASSPAGLAGLNEQFF
DNA: TGTGCCAGCAGCCCCGCGGGACTAGCGGGACTCAATGAGCAGTTCTTC

size: .
V: TRBV5-1
D: .
J: TRBJ2-1
CDR3: CASSLNPLTAHNEQFF
DNA: TGCGCCAGCAGCTTGAACCCGCTGACGGCGCACAATGAGCAGTTCTTC

size: many
V: TRBV5-1
D: .
J: TRBJ2-7
CDR3: CASSQTGAYEQYF
DNA: TGCGCCAGCAGCCAGACCGGGGCCTACGAGCAGTACTTC

size: .
V: TRBV5-1
D: TRBD2
J: TRBJ2-1
CDR3: CASSAAGSYNEQFF
DNA: TGCGCCAGCAGCGCAGCGGGATCCTACAATGAGCAGTTCTTC

size: .
V: TRBV11-2
D: TRBD1
J: TRBJ2-7
CDR3: CASSLEGQGAVWYSWYF
DNA: TGTGCCAGCAGCTTAGAGGGCCAGGGGGCGGTATGGTATTCTTGGTACTTC

size: few
V: TRBV9
D: TRBD2
J: TRBJ2-1
CDR3: CASSGGGEQFF
DNA: TGTGCCAGCTCCGGCGGGGGTGAGCAGTTCTTC

size: few
V: TRBV2
D: .
J: TRBJ2-1
CDR3: CASSGWYEQFF
DNA: TGTGCCAGCAGTGGATGGTATGAGCAGTTCTTC

size: .
V: TRBV7-8
D: .
J: TRBJ1-5
CDR3: CASSLRLGGSGNQPQHF
DNA: TGTGCCAGCAGCTTAAGGTTAGGGGGGAGTGGCAATCAGCCCCAGCATTTT

size: few
V: TRBV24-1
D: .
J: TRBJ2-5
CDR3: CATSDLTETQYF
DNA: TGTGCCACCAGTGATTTAACGGAGACCCAGTACTTC

size: .
V: TRBV5-1
D: TRBD1
J: TRBJ2-1
CDR3: CASSFPTGSTYNEQFF
DNA: TGCGCCAGCAGCTTCCCGACAGGGAGTACCTACAATGAGCAGTTCTTC

size: .
V: TRBV2
D: TRBD2
J: TRBJ2-1
CDR3: CASRSGTRGVSGGSYNEQFF
DNA: TGTGCCAGCAGATCCGGGACTAGAGGAGTCTCGGGTGGTTCCTACAATGAGCAGTTCTTC

size: .
V: TRBV18
D: TRBD2
J: TRBJ2-7
CDR3: CASSPLPGLAGVREQYF
DNA: TGTGCCAGCTCACCACTTCCGGGACTAGCGGGAGTACGCGAGCAGTACTTC

size: .
V: TRBV7-8
D: .
J: TRBJ1-1
CDR3: CASSLVAGLDTEAFF
DNA: TGTGCCAGCAGCTTAGTGGCAGGGTTGGACACTGAAGCTTTCTTT

size: .
V: TRBV7-9
D: .
J: TRBJ1-5
CDR3: CASHRLSNQPQHF
DNA: TGTGCCAGTCACAGGTTGAGCAATCAGCCCCAGCATTTT

size: .
V: TRBV12-3/TRBV12-4
D: .
J: TRBJ1-1
CDR3: CASTPLRGGWNTEAFF
DNA: TGTGCCAGCACCCCCCTTCGGGGAGGGTGGAACACTGAAGCTTTCTTT

size: few
V: TRBV9
D: .
J: TRBJ2-5
CDR3: CASSVGAGSQETQYF
DNA: TGTGCCAGCAGCGTAGGTGCCGGGAGCCAAGAGACCCAGTACTTC

size: many
V: TRBV12-3/TRBV12-4
D: .
J: TRBJ2-5
CDR3: CASSLAEGRKTQYF
DNA: TGTGCCAGCAGTTTAGCGGAGGGGCGGAAGACCCAGTACTTC

size: .
V: TRBV12-3/TRBV12-4
D: TRBD1
J: TRBJ1-4
CDR3: CASSDPGTGGEKLFF
DNA: TGTGCCAGCAGCGATCCCGGGACAGGGGGTGAAAAACTGTTTTTT

size: .
V: TRBV20-1
D: TRBD1
J: TRBJ2-7
CDR3: CSARARGQGAYEQYF
DNA: TGCAGTGCTAGAGCCCGCGGACAGGGCGCCTACGAGCAGTACTTC

size: .
V: TRBV18
D: .
J: TRBJ2-7
CDR3: CDSSPPRGRPYEQYF
DNA: TGTGACAGCTCACCACCCCGGGGGAGGCCCTACGAGCAGTACTTC

size: .
V: TRBV5-4
D: TRBD2
J: TRBJ2-1
CDR3: CASSLMTLAGVGEQFF
DNA: TGTGCCAGCAGCTTGATGACACTAGCGGGAGTAGGGGAGCAGTTCTTC

size: few
V: TRBV5-1
D: TRBD2
J: TRBJ2-1
CDR3: CASSHSGTSFSYNEQFF
DNA: TGCGCCAGCAGTCACAGCGGGACTTCCTTCTCCTACAATGAGCAGTTCTTC

size: .
V: TRBV7-3
D: TRBD2
J: TRBJ2-1
CDR3: CASSSGAGGGNEQFF
DNA: TGTGCCAGCAGTAGTGGAGCGGGAGGGGGGAATGAGCAGTTCTTC

size: .
V: TRBV3-1
D: TRBD2
J: TRBJ2-1
CDR3: CASSRRLAGLDEQFF
DNA: TGTGCCAGCAGCCGAAGACTAGCGGGATTGGATGAGCAGTTCTTC

size: .
V: TRBV15
D: TRBD2
J: TRBJ2-7
CDR3: CATSPERTSGYEQYF
DNA: TGTGCCACCAGCCCGGAACGGACTAGCGGTTACGAGCAGTACTTC

size: .
V: TRBV4-1
D: .
J: TRBJ1-1
CDR3: CAGSPGGGLNTEAFF
DNA: TGCGCCGGCAGCCCCGGAGGAGGATTGAACACTGAAGCTTTCTTT

size: .
V: TRBV20-1
D: .
J: TRBJ2-1
CDR3: CSAGQTGLSYNEQFF
DNA: TGCAGTGCGGGCCAAACCGGGCTTTCCTACAATGAGCAGTTCTTC

size: .
V: TRBV11-2
D: .
J: TRBJ1-1
CDR3: CASSFLRGGGITEAFF
DNA: TGTGCCAGCAGCTTCTTAAGGGGGGGCGGGATCACTGAAGCTTTCTTT

size: many
V: TRBV6-5
D: .
J: TRBJ2-5
CDR3: CASSSLSETQYF
DNA: TGTGCCAGCAGTTCTCTTAGTGAGACCCAGTACTTC

size: .
V: TRBV3-1
D: .
J: TRBJ1-1
CDR3: CASSYSQGKAFF
DNA: TGTGCCAGCAGCTATAGCCAGGGTAAAGCTTTCTTT

size: .
V: TRBV6-1
D: TRBD1
J: TRBJ1-6
CDR3: CASTWTGLFYNSPLHF
DNA: TGTGCCAGCACCTGGACAGGGTTGTTCTATAATTCACCCCTCCACTTT

size: .
V: TRBV9
D: TRBD2
J: TRBJ2-5
CDR3: CASSPGTGGAETQYF
DNA: TGTGCCAGCAGCCCTGGGACGGGAGGAGCAGAGACCCAGTACTTC

size: .
V: TRBV3-1
D: .
J: TRBJ1-2
CDR3: CASSQAGTSYTF
DNA: TGTGCCAGCAGCCAAGCTGGGACGAGCTACACCTTC

size: .
V: TRBV5-1
D: TRBD2
J: TRBJ2-2
CDR3: CASSVGLAGEGELFF
DNA: TGCGCCAGCAGCGTGGGACTAGCGGGAGAAGGGGAGCTGTTTTTT

size: few
V: TRBV4-1
D: TRBD1
J: TRBJ2-7
CDR3: CASSKDRGYEQYF
DNA: TGCGCCAGCAGCAAGGACAGGGGGTACGAGCAGTACTTC

size: many
V: TRBV9
D: .
J: TRBJ2-1
CDR3: CASSWGLLNEQFF
DNA: TGTGCCAGCAGCTGGGGACTCCTCAATGAGCAGTTCTTC

size: many
V: TRBV6-5
D: .
J: TRBJ2-5
CDR3: CASSYFVQETQYF
DNA: TGTGCCAGCAGTTACTTTGTCCAAGAGACCCAGTACTTC

size: .
V: TRBV20-1
D: TRBD2
J: TRBJ2-3
CDR3: CSARSGGAGDTQYF
DNA: TGCAGTGCTAGGTCGGGAGGCGCGGGAGATACGCAGTATTTT

size: .
V: TRBV19
D: TRBD2
J: TRBJ2-2
CDR3: CASRPGLASAGELFF
DNA: TGTGCCAGCCGGCCGGGACTAGCTTCAGCCGGGGAGCTGTTTTTT

size: .
V: TRBV15
D: .
J: TRBJ2-1
CDR3: CATSRDRGSGNEQFF
DNA: TGTGCCACCAGCAGAGATCGGGGGTCAGGGAATGAGCAGTTCTTC

size: many
V: TRBV9
D: .
J: TRBJ2-3
CDR3: CASSVELVGADTQYF
DNA: TGTGCCAGCAGCGTAGAGCTGGTGGGAGCAGATACGCAGTATTTT

size: .
V: TRBV6-5
D: .
J: TRBJ2-1
CDR3: CASSYVGLAMNEQFF
DNA: TGTGCCAGCAGTTACGTTGGTCTAGCGATGAATGAGCAGTTCTTC

size: .
V: TRBV7-2
D: TRBD1
J: TRBJ2-7
CDR3: CASRPRTGKSSYEQYF
DNA: TGTGCCAGCAGACCCCGGACAGGCAAGAGCTCCTACGAGCAGTACTTC

size: many
V: TRBV5-1
D: .
J: TRBJ1-2
CDR3: CASSEVANYGYTF
DNA: TGCGCCAGCAGCGAGGTAGCTAACTATGGCTACACCTTC

size: few
V: TRBV28
D: .
J: TRBJ2-1
CDR3: CASVTPNDNEQFF
DNA: TGTGCCAGCGTTACCCCGAACGACAATGAGCAGTTCTTC